Listed below are T cell receptor beta chains from one sample, sequenced in a study of OX40 agonist ivuxolimab in advanced cancers. Profiling relied on immunoSEQ multiplex PCR, and the TCRdb table lists in-frame clones only, not all of them. The sample carries tens of thousands of clones, roughly 86% recorded once. The sequencing used CD4+ or CD8+ T cells sorted from blood, collected in a trial of the OX40 agonist ivuxolimab. These receptors originate from an adult with an advanced solid tumor such as melanoma, head and neck, liver or kidney cancer. The CDR3 runs from the conserved cysteine through the conserved F or W. Each record gives: D gene, clone size, J gene, V gene, CDR3 DNA, CDR3 protein. D genes are given only for firm matches. Clone size appears in some rows only: once, few, many, or a class for an expanded clone.

>-|-|TRBJ2-2|TRBV9
TGTGCCAGCAGCCCCTTGGGGGGGGGCCTCACCGGGGAGCTGTTTTTT
CASSPLGGGLTGELFF
>-|few|TRBJ1-1|TRBV4-3
TGCGCCAGCAGCCAATCTAGGGAGCTCGGGAACACTGAAGCTTTCTTT
CASSQSRELGNTEAFF
>TRBD2|-|TRBJ2-1|TRBV4-3
TGCGCCAGCAGCCAAGATGCTAGCGGGGGGGCCGGTGAGCAGTTCTTC
CASSQDASGGAGEQFF
>TRBD1|-|TRBJ1-4|TRBV6-6
TGTGCCAGCATCAGAAACCGGGACAGGGGGTATGAAAAACTGTTTTTT
CASIRNRDRGYEKLFF
>TRBD1|-|TRBJ1-1|TRBV6-5
TGTGCCAGCACAAACTACGGGACAGTGAACACTGAAGCTTTCTTT
CASTNYGTVNTEAFF
>-|-|TRBJ1-1|TRBV27
TGTGCCAGCAGTTTATCAACCGCCGGAACTGAAGCTTTCTTT
CASSLSTAGTEAFF
>-|-|TRBJ1-1|TRBV19
TGTGCCAGTCAGGGGATCCTTGAAGCTTTCTTT
CASQGILEAFF
>TRBD2|-|TRBJ2-3|TRBV7-9
TGTGCCAGCAGCTCGTTACTAGCGGGGGACACAGATACGCAGTATTTT
CASSSLLAGDTDTQYF
>-|-|TRBJ2-3|TRBV6-4
TGTGCCAGCAGTGCTCTTAGCGGAACAGATACGCAGTATTTT
CASSALSGTDTQYF
>TRBD1|-|TRBJ2-7|TRBV19
TGTGCCACGGGACAGGGGGCCTACGAGCAGTACTTC
CATGQGAYEQYF
>-|-|TRBJ1-2|TRBV28
TGTGCCGCAAGGAACCTCTATGGCTACACCTTC
CAARNLYGYTF
>-|-|TRBJ2-7|TRBV7-9
TGTGCCAGCAGCTTAGTATCGGGGCCAGCCTACGAGCAGTACTTC
CASSLVSGPAYEQYF
>-|-|TRBJ2-7|TRBV6-6
TGTGCCAGCAGTTTCCTCCGGGGCTCCTACGAGCAGTACTTC
CASSFLRGSYEQYF
>TRBD1|-|TRBJ2-2|TRBV5-6
TGTGCCAGCAGCCCAAGACAGGGTACCGGGGAGCTGTTTTTT
CASSPRQGTGELFF
>-|-|TRBJ2-3|TRBV4-3
TGCGCCAGCAGCCAAGATATAGGAGCAGATACGCAGTATTTT
CASSQDIGADTQYF